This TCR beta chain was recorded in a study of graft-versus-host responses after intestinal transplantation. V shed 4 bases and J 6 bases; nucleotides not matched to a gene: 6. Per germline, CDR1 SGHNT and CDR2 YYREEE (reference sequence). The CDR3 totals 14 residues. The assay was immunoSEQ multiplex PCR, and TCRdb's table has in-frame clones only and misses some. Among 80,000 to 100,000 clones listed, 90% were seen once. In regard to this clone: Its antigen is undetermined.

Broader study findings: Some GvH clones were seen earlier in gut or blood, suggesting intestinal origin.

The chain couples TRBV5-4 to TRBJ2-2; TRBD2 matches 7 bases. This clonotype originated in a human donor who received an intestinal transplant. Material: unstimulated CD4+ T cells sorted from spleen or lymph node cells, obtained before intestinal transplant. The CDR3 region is CASSRPGGSGELFF. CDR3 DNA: TGTGCCAGCAGCAGGCCGGGGGGTTCCGGGGAGCTGTTTTTT. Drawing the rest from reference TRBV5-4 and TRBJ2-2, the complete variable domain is ETGVTQSPTHLIKTRGQQVTLRCSSQSGHNTVSWYQQALGQGPQFIFQYYREEENGRGNFPPRFSGLQFPNYSSELNVNALELDDSALYLCASSRPGGSGELFFGEGSRLTVL.